The rows below give T cell receptor beta chains drawn from one sample of a study of cytomegalovirus exposure and HLA in healthy donors. Measured with immunoSEQ multiplex PCR; TCRdb has only the in-frame clones, and not every one. The table has 150,000 to 200,000 clones, 84% seen once; the top ten hold 4% to 6%. The sequencing input was PBMCs. The receptors come from a girl between 10 and 17 years old in good health and CMV-seropositive. CDR3s include the opening cysteine and the closing phenylalanine or tryptophan. The D gene is left open where the match is weak. Size is omitted from some rows. Given values are once, few, many or a class for expanded clones.

J | D | size | V | CDR3 | DNA
TRBJ2-5 | NA | NA | TRBV10-3 | CAISESVLAGQETQYF | TGTGCCATCAGTGAGTCAGTTTTGGCAGGACAAGAGACCCAGTACTTC
TRBJ1-5 | NA | NA | TRBV7-2 | CASSLFSGRYSNQPQHF | TGTGCCAGCAGCTTATTCTCAGGGCGGTATAGCAATCAGCCCCAGCATTTT
TRBJ1-2 | NA | NA | TRBV2 | CASPKGGWGNRYGYTF | TGTGCCAGCCCCAAGGGGGGGTGGGGAAATCGGTATGGCTACACCTTC
TRBJ1-4 | NA | NA | TRBV7-9 | CASSLGAVRDTTKEKLFF | TGTGCCAGCAGCTTAGGAGCGGTCAGGGACACAACAAAAGAAAAACTGTTTTTT
TRBJ1-3 | NA | NA | TRBV6-5 | CASRSHSSSGNTIYF | TGTGCCAGCAGGTCCCATTCCAGCTCTGGAAACACCATATATTTT
TRBJ2-1 | NA | NA | TRBV7-6 | CASSLARGDEQFF | TGTGCCAGCAGCTTAGCCCGCGGAGATGAGCAGTTCTTC
TRBJ2-1 | NA | NA | TRBV9 | CASSAQISNHYNEQFF | TGTGCCAGCAGCGCCCAGATCTCGAACCACTACAATGAGCAGTTCTTC
TRBJ2-1 | NA | NA | TRBV23-1 | CASRRQPRVRRYNEQFF | TGCGCCAGCAGGCGACAACCGCGGGTTAGAAGGTACAATGAGCAGTTCTTC
TRBJ2-6 | NA | NA | TRBV19 | CASSVTGSGANVLTF | TGTGCCAGTAGTGTTACAGGCTCTGGGGCCAACGTCCTGACTTTC
TRBJ2-7 | TRBD1 | NA | TRBV7-3 | CASSLTGGTHEQYF | TGTGCCAGCAGCTTGACAGGGGGCACGCACGAGCAGTACTTC
TRBJ2-7 | NA | NA | TRBV4-2 | CASSQVDEQYF | TGTGCCAGCAGCCAAGTCGACGAGCAGTACTTC
TRBJ2-7 | NA | NA | TRBV4-2 | CASSQDGGSSYEQYF | TGTGCCAGCAGCCAAGATGGGGGGAGCTCCTACGAGCAGTACTTC
TRBJ1-2 | NA | NA | TRBV30 | CAWSQGNYGYTF | TGTGCCTGGAGTCAGGGAAACTATGGCTACACCTTC
TRBJ2-1 | NA | NA | TRBV4-2 | CASSPSISDEQFF | TGTGCCAGCAGCCCTAGTATTTCCGATGAGCAGTTCTTC
TRBJ1-2 | TRBD1 | NA | TRBV5-1 | CASSYGTGGYYGYTF | TGCGCCAGCAGCTACGGGACAGGGGGTTACTATGGCTACACCTTC
TRBJ1-6 | NA | NA | TRBV5-1 | CASSLATVSYSPLHF | TGCGCCAGCAGCTTGGCCACAGTCAGTTATTCACCCCTCCACTTT
TRBJ1-1 | NA | NA | TRBV4-1 | CASSQTRDGSYMNTEAFF | TGCGCCAGCAGCCAAACGCGGGACGGCAGTTACATGAACACTGAAGCTTTCTTT
TRBJ1-1 | NA | NA | TRBV19 | CASSIFQGSTEAFF | TGTGCCAGTAGTATATTTCAGGGAAGCACTGAAGCTTTCTTT
TRBJ2-7 | TRBD1 | NA | TRBV11-2 | CASSLVGTGTREQYF | TGTGCCAGCAGCTTAGTCGGGACAGGGACGCGGGAGCAGTACTTC
TRBJ2-4 | TRBD1 | NA | TRBV27 | CASSLGTGLAKNIQYF | TGTGCCAGCAGTTTAGGGACAGGTTTAGCCAAAAACATTCAGTACTTC
TRBJ2-1 | TRBD2 | NA | TRBV5-1 | CASSSLRGDYNEQFF | TGCGCCAGCAGCTCCCTGCGGGGGGACTACAATGAGCAGTTCTTC
TRBJ1-4 | NA | once | TRBV6-5 | CASSYSPGVGLFF | TGTGCCAGCAGTTACTCGCCGGGGGTTGGACTGTTTTTT
TRBJ1-5 | NA | once | TRBV2 | CASSEGQNQPQHF | TGTGCCAGCAGTGAAGGACAGAATCAGCCCCAGCATTTT
TRBJ2-1 | NA | NA | TRBV11-2 | CASSVTLYPNEQFF | TGTGCCAGCAGCGTGACTTTATACCCCAATGAGCAGTTCTTC
TRBJ2-3 | NA | NA | TRBV7-9 | CASSPRTGETDTQYF | TGTGCCAGCAGCCCGCGAACGGGGGAAACAGATACGCAGTATTTT
TRBJ1-1 | TRBD1 | NA | TRBV5-1 | CASSSTGVGAWDTEAFF | TGCGCCAGCAGCTCAACAGGGGTGGGCGCCTGGGACACTGAAGCTTTCTTT
TRBJ1-2 | NA | NA | TRBV5-4 | CASSPPDGGATGYTF | TGTGCCAGCAGCCCCCCTGATGGGGGGGCGACCGGCTACACCTTC
TRBJ2-2 | TRBD1 | NA | TRBV5-4 | CASSSRPGTGTGELFF | TGTGCCAGCAGTTCAAGGCCCGGGACAGGAACCGGGGAGCTGTTTTTT
TRBJ2-2 | NA | NA | TRBV30 | CAWKTGLHTGELFF | TGTGCCTGGAAGACAGGATTACACACCGGGGAGCTGTTTTTT
TRBJ2-1 | NA | NA | TRBV19 | CASTHWPQGGEQFF | TGTGCCAGTACCCATTGGCCGCAGGGGGGTGAGCAGTTCTTC
TRBJ2-2 | NA | once | TRBV4-1 | CASSQSAMTNTGELFF | TGCGCCAGCAGCCAGAGCGCGATGACGAACACCGGGGAGCTGTTTTTT
TRBJ2-7 | NA | NA | TRBV18 | CASSRDGDYEQYF | TGTGCCAGCTCCCGCGACGGGGACTACGAGCAGTACTTC
TRBJ2-2 | NA | NA | TRBV7-3 | CASSLRSGQGITGELFF | TGTGCCAGCAGCTTAAGGTCGGGCCAGGGAATCACCGGGGAGCTGTTTTTT
TRBJ1-2 | NA | NA | TRBV7-2 | CASSLGWEGDTF | TGTGCCAGCAGCTTAGGCTGGGAAGGGGACACCTTC
TRBJ2-1 | NA | NA | TRBV4-1 | CASSPQSPVFDEQFF | TGCGCCAGCAGCCCCCAAAGTCCGGTATTCGATGAGCAGTTCTTC
TRBJ2-2 | TRBD1 | NA | TRBV2 | CASSNQGAIRRTGELFF | TGTGCCAGCAGCAACCAGGGGGCAATCCGAAGAACCGGGGAGCTGTTTTTT
TRBJ1-2 | NA | NA | TRBV6-5 | CASSYWGGVYGYTF | TGTGCCAGCAGTTACTGGGGGGGGGTCTATGGCTACACCTTC
TRBJ2-5 | TRBD2 | NA | TRBV9 | CASSVLAGGGKETQYF | TGTGCCAGCAGCGTCTTAGCGGGGGGGGGAAAAGAGACCCAGTACTTC
TRBJ2-5 | NA | NA | TRBV6-1 | CASSLGDTGGETQYF | TGTGCCAGCTCACTCGGGGACACGGGTGGGGAGACCCAGTACTTC
TRBJ1-1 | NA | NA | TRBV10-2 | CASSSDRSVTEAFF | TGCGCCAGCAGTTCGGACAGAAGCGTCACTGAAGCTTTCTTT
TRBJ2-5 | TRBD1 | NA | TRBV7-9 | CASSFPTGKETQYF | TGTGCCAGCAGCTTCCCGACAGGGAAAGAGACCCAGTACTTC
TRBJ2-5 | NA | NA | TRBV18 | CASSPDSKQETQYF | TGTGCCAGCTCACCGGACAGCAAACAAGAGACCCAGTACTTC
TRBJ1-4 | TRBD1 | NA | TRBV29-1 | CSVPQTGPDEKLFF | TGCAGCGTACCTCAGACAGGGCCGGATGAAAAACTGTTTTTT
TRBJ1-1 | NA | NA | TRBV5-3 | CARSLWAKAFF | TGTGCCAGAAGCTTGTGGGCGAAAGCTTTCTTT
TRBJ2-5 | NA | NA | TRBV28 | CASSRRPVGGETQYF | TGTGCCAGCAGCCGTCGGCCGGTCGGAGGAGAGACCCAGTACTTC
TRBJ1-1 | NA | NA | TRBV6-1 | CASRRDENTEAFF | TGTGCCAGCAGGCGGGACGAGAACACTGAAGCTTTCTTT
TRBJ2-3 | NA | once | TRBV19 | CASSSREEDTQYF | TGTGCCAGTAGTTCCAGGGAGGAAGATACGCAGTATTTT
TRBJ1-3 | NA | once | TRBV6-5 | CASSYAPGGNTIYF | TGTGCCAGCAGTTACGCCCCGGGGGGCAACACCATATATTTT
TRBJ1-2 | TRBD1 | NA | TRBV30 | CAWSPRGVNGYTF | TGTGCCTGGAGTCCCAGGGGGGTCAATGGCTACACCTTC
TRBJ1-1 | NA | NA | TRBV11-3 | CASSLAPGLEAFF | TGTGCCAGCAGCTTAGCCCCAGGGCTCGAAGCTTTCTTT
TRBJ1-3 | NA | NA | TRBV5-5 | CASSHQGSGNTIYF | TGTGCCAGCAGCCACCAGGGATCTGGAAACACCATATATTTT
TRBJ1-1 | NA | NA | TRBV19 | CASSPRDRLNTEAFF | TGTGCCAGTAGTCCGCGCGACAGGCTGAACACTGAAGCTTTCTTT
TRBJ2-1 | NA | NA | TRBV25-1 | CASSEPRYNEQFF | TGTGCCAGCAGTGAACCGCGTTACAATGAGCAGTTCTTC